This TCR beta chain stems from a study of T cell repertoires in cytomegalovirus infection. About the study: HLA-C-restricted CMV epitopes, recently identified, and well-studied HLA-B-restricted ones were used by the study. A matching HLA type, together with CMV infection, was signaled by public TCR beta signatures.

Of note for this clonotype: Its cognate antigen is unknown.

TCRdb reprocessed the reads with MiXCR, giving one entry per CDR3 protein. The data contain some 220,000 distinct CDR3 sequences, about 39% of them singletons. V was cut by 4 bases and J by 4 bases, with 17 bases left in between. This CDR3 is built from 15 residues. The germline V gene has CDR1 SGHVS and CDR2 FNYEAQ. This TCR was sampled from a human donor in good health (CMV status not recorded). Some clones in this sample may be carry-over from other donors' samples. The genes are TRBV7-6 and TRBJ2-7, with a weak D call TRBD1 (6 bases). The sequencing here drew on CD8+ T cells from cultured PBMCs, taken from culture after CMV antigen stimulation. The CDR3 bases are TGTGCCAGCAGCTCAAAACGAGGGGGTGGATACGAGCAGTACTTC. Amino acids: CASSSKRGGGYEQYF.